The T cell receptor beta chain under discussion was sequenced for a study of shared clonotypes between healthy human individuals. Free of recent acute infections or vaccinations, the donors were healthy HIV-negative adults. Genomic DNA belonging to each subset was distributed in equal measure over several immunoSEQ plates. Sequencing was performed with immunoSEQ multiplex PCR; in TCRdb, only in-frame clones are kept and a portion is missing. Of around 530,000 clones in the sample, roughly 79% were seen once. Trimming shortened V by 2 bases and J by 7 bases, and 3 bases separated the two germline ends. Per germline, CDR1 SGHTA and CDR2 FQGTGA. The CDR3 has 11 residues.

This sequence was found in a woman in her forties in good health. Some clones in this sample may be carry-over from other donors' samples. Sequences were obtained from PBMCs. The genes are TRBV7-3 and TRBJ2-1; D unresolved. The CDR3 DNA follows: TGTGCCAGCAGCTTAGGTAATGAGCAGTTCTTC. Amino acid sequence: CASSLGNEQFF.